A single sample is the source of the 2 T cell receptor beta chains below, sequenced in a study of response to subunit inactivated influenza vaccine. One entry per CDR3 protein, called by TCRdb with MiXCR from the RT-PCR reads. Of 650,000 or so distinct CDR3 sequences in the sample, 12% to 15% were seen once. The sequences come from PBMCs from blood, collected 14 to 15 days before vaccination. The source is a man aged 45-65 years who received an inactivated influenza vaccine.

This clonotype was counted between two and nine times. The rearrangement joins TRBV30 to TRBJ1-1; D is unclear. V gave up 0 bases and J gave up 2 bases, with 10 bases separating them. Germline V gene lookup returns CDR1 GTSNPN and CDR2 SVGIG (reference sequence). The CDR3 is 14 amino acids. The CDR3 DNA reads TGTGCCTGGAGTGTTAAGGGAAAAAACACTGAAGCTTTCTTT. Translated, it gives CAWSVKGKNTEAFF.

This clonotype was detected a few times. This chain uses TRBV7-9 with TRBJ2-1, with a weak D call TRBD1 (6 bases). The CDR3 contains 14 residues. Trimming removed 5 bases at V and 8 bases at J, with 16 bases between. Germline V gene data show CDR1 as SEHNR and CDR2 as FQNEAQ (reference sequence). The CDR3 sequence: CASSLSIGGHEQFF. CDR3 sequence (DNA): TGTGCCAGCAGCCTTTCCATAGGGGGTCATGAGCAGTTCTTC.